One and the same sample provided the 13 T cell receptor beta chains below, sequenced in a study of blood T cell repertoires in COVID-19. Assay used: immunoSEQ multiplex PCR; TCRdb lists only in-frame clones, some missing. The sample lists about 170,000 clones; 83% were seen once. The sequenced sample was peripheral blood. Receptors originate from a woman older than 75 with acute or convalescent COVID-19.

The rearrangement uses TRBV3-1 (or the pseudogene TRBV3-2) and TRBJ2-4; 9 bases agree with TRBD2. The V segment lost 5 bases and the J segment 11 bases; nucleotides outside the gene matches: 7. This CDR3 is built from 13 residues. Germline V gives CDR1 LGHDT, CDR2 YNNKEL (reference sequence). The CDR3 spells CASSATSGGVQYF. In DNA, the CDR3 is TGTGCCAGCAGCGCGACTAGCGGAGGGGTTCAGTACTTC.

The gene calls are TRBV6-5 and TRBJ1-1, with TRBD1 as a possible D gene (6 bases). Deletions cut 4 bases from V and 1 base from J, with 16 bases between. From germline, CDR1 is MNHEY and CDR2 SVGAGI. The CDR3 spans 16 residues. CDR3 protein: CASSSHRADRNTEAFF. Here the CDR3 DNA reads TGTGCCAGCAGTTCTCACAGGGCTGACAGGAACACTGAAGCTTTCTTT.

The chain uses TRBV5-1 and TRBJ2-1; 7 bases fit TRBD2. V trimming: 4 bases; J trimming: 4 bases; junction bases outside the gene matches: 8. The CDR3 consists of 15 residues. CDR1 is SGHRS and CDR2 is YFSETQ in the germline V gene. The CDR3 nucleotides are TGCGCCAGCAGCCCCCGACTAGCTACTTACAATGAGCAGTTCTTC. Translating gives CASSPRLATYNEQFF.

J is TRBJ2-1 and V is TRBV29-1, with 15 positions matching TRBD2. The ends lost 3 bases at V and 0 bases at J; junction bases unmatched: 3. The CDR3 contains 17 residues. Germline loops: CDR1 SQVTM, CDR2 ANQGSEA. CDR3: CSVDGLAGGNSYNEQFF. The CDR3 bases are TGCAGCGTTGATGGACTAGCGGGAGGGAACTCCTACAATGAGCAGTTCTTC.

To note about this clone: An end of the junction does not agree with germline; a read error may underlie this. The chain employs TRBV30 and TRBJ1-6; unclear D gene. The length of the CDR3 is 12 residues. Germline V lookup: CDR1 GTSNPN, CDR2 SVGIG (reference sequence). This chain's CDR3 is CAWSSGSILQRF. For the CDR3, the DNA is TGTGCCTGGAGTAGTGGGTCAATACTTCAGCGCTTT.

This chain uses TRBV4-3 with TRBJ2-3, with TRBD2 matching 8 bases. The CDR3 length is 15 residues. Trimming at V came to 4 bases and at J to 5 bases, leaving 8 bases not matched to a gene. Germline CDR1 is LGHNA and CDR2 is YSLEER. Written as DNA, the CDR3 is TGCGCCAGCAGCCTAGCGGGGACTTCCGGAGATACGCAGTATTTT. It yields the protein CASSLAGTSGDTQYF.

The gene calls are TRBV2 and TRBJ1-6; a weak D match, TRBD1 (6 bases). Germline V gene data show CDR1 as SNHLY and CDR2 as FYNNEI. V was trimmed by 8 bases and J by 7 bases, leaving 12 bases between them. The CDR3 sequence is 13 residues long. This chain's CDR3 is CASGAGVNSPLHF. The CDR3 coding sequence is TGTGCCAGCGGGGCAGGGGTCAATTCACCCCTCCACTTT.

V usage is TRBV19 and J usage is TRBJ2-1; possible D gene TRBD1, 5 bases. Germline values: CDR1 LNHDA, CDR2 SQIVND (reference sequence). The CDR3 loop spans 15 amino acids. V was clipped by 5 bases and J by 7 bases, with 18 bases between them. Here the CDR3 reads CASSPSGRGWNEQFF. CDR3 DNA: TGTGCCAGTAGTCCCAGTGGTAGGGGATGGAATGAGCAGTTCTTC.

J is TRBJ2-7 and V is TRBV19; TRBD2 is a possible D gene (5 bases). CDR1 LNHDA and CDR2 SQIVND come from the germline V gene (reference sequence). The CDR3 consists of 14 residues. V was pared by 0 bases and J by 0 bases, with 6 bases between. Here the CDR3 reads CASSIEEDSYEQYF. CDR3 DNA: TGTGCCAGTAGTATAGAGGAGGACTCCTACGAGCAGTACTTC.

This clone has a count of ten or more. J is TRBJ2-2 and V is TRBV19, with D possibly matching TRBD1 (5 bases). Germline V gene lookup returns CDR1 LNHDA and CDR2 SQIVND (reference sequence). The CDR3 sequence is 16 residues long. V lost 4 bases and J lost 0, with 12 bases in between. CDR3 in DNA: TGTGCCAGTAGTACAGGGTGGGGTGCGAACACCGGGGAGCTGTTTTTT. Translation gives CASSTGWGANTGELFF.

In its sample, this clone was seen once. The CDR3: CASSSGQGREKLFF. In DNA form, the CDR3 reads TGTGCCAGCAGCTCAGGACAGGGACGCGAAAAACTGTTTTTT. J is TRBJ1-4 and V is TRBV5-4, with 8 bases fitting TRBD1. V shed 3 bases and J 8 bases; nucleotides not matched to a gene: 6. This CDR3 has 14 amino acids. Germline loops: CDR1 SGHNT, CDR2 YYREEE (reference sequence).

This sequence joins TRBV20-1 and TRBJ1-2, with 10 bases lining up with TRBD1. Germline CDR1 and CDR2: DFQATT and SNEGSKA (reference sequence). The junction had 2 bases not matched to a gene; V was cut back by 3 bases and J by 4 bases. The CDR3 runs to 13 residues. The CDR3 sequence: CSASDRGLYGYTF. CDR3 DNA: TGCAGTGCTAGTGACAGGGGGCTCTATGGCTACACCTTC.

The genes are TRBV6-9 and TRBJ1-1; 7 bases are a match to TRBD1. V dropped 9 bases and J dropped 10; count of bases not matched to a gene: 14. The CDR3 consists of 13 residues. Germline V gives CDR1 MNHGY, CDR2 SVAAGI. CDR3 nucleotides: TGTGCCAGGTTGGGACAGATGAACCGTCGAGCTTTCTTT. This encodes CARLGQMNRRAFF.